The rows below give T cell receptor beta chains drawn from one sample of a study of T cell changes during pregnancy in multiple sclerosis. Libraries were prepared by immunoSEQ multiplex PCR; TCRdb keeps only in-frame clonotypes and omits some of them. Here the sample spans about 57,000 clones, 92% being singletons. Sequenced material: CD4+ T cells from peripheral blood mononuclear cells, taken in the second trimester of pregnancy. These TCRs come from a female donor with multiple sclerosis, enrolled in a pregnancy study. The CDR3 runs from the conserved cysteine through the conserved F or W. Fields, in order: clone size, V gene, J gene, D gene, CDR3 protein, CDR3 DNA. The D gene is left open where the match is weak. Not every row has a clone size; where given, it reads once, few, many or a size class.

-	TRBV15	TRBJ2-5	-	CATSRDRRETQYF	TGTGCCACCAGCAGAGATCGGAGAGAGACCCAGTACTTC
-	TRBV10-3	TRBJ2-1	-	CAISLVEDNEQFF	TGTGCCATCAGTCTAGTTGAGGACAATGAGCAGTTCTTC
few	TRBV4-1	TRBJ1-1	-	CASSQDTDTEAFF	TGCGCCAGCAGCCAAGATACGGACACTGAAGCTTTCTTT
-	TRBV2	TRBJ1-2	TRBD1	CASRRPGQGVFGYTF	TGTGCCAGCAGACGACCGGGACAGGGAGTGTTTGGCTACACCTTC
-	TRBV9	TRBJ2-5	TRBD1	CASSVGVGDREETQYF	TGTGCCAGCAGCGTAGGAGTGGGGGACAGGGAAGAGACCCAGTACTTC
-	TRBV30	TRBJ2-1	-	CAWSFGSNEQFF	TGTGCCTGGAGTTTCGGGAGCAATGAGCAGTTCTTC
few	TRBV27	TRBJ1-5	TRBD1	CASSDRGRQPQHF	TGTGCCAGCAGCGACAGGGGACGTCAGCCCCAGCATTTT
-	TRBV2	TRBJ1-5	TRBD1	CASSEVKAGGDSNQPQHF	TGTGCCAGCAGTGAAGTGAAGGCAGGGGGAGATAGCAATCAGCCCCAGCATTTT
-	TRBV2	TRBJ1-1	-	CASSQDLLPEAFF	TGTGCCAGCTCCCAGGATTTATTACCCGAAGCTTTCTTT
-	TRBV27	TRBJ2-2	-	CASSLSSRLNTGELFF	TGTGCCAGCAGTTTATCATCCAGGCTGAACACCGGGGAGCTGTTTTTT
-	TRBV7-9	TRBJ2-7	-	CASSFRVGLSYEQYF	TGTGCCAGCAGCTTCCGGGTCGGCTTATCGTACGAGCAGTACTTC
-	TRBV15	TRBJ2-5	TRBD2	CATSSPGLAGGRETQYF	TGTGCCACCAGCAGTCCCGGACTAGCGGGGGGACGAGAGACCCAGTACTTC
-	TRBV6-1	TRBJ2-1	TRBD2	CASREQREVSEQFF	TGTGCCAGCAGGGAGCAGCGGGAAGTCAGCGAGCAGTTCTTC
-	TRBV21-1	TRBJ2-1	-	CASSTPWTSGRAGYNEQFF	TGTGCCAGCAGCACGCCCTGGACTAGCGGGAGGGCCGGGTACAATGAGCAGTTCTTC
-	TRBV30	TRBJ2-7	-	CAWSVGHGSYEQYF	TGTGCCTGGAGTGTAGGACACGGTTCCTACGAGCAGTACTTC
-	TRBV27	TRBJ1-1	-	CASKRPGNTEAFF	TGTGCCAGCAAAAGACCGGGGAACACTGAAGCTTTCTTT
-	TRBV5-6	TRBJ2-5	-	CASSLRGGGLRETQYF	TGTGCCAGCAGCCTCCGAGGGGGGGGCTTACGAGAGACCCAGTACTTC
-	TRBV6-1	TRBJ1-5	-	CASNRDSSNQPQHF	TGTGCCAGCAACCGGGACTCTAGCAATCAGCCCCAGCATTTT
-	TRBV15	TRBJ1-2	-	CATSRVRGLNHLDYGYTF	TGTGCCACCAGCAGAGTAAGAGGACTAAACCACTTGGACTATGGCTACACCTTC
-	TRBV29-1	TRBJ1-1	-	CSVGMSAEAFF	TGCAGCGTTGGCATGAGCGCTGAAGCTTTCTTT
-	TRBV5-1	TRBJ2-3	TRBD2	CASATSGGGIWGDTQYF	TGCGCCAGCGCGACTAGCGGGGGTGGCATCTGGGGGGATACGCAGTATTTT
-	TRBV29-1	TRBJ1-1	TRBD1	CSVPKEGQGAEAFF	TGCAGCGTCCCCAAGGAAGGACAGGGCGCGGAAGCTTTCTTT
-	TRBV19	TRBJ2-5	TRBD1	CASSTPRGRGEETQYF	TGTGCCAGTAGTACCCCCAGGGGGCGCGGGGAAGAGACCCAGTACTTC
-	TRBV7-2	TRBJ2-7	-	CASSLPGGPNEQYF	TGTGCCAGCAGCTTACCGGGGGGCCCCAACGAGCAGTACTTC
-	TRBV18	TRBJ1-4	-	CASSPGDTMSEKLFF	TGTGCCAGCTCACCAGGGGACACAATGAGTGAAAAACTGTTTTTT
-	TRBV5-5	TRBJ2-1	-	CASSLTGSSYNEQFF	TGTGCCAGCAGCCTAACAGGGAGCTCCTACAATGAGCAGTTCTTC